Each of the 12 T cell receptor beta chains below was sequenced from the same sample in a study of blood T cell repertoires in COVID-19. TCRdb keeps only in-frame clones here, not all; method: immunoSEQ multiplex PCR. The sample includes 100,000 to 150,000 clones, around 82% seen only once; the top ten take approximately 5.8%. Sequencing was done on a sample of peripheral blood. These receptors were collected from a man older than 75 with active or convalescent COVID-19.

This rearrangement joins TRBV18 to TRBJ2-3; TRBD1 matches 7 bases. V shed 3 bases and J 4 bases; nucleotides not matched to a gene: 10. This CDR3 spans 16 amino acids. Germline CDR1 is KGHSH and CDR2 is LQKENI. Written as DNA, the CDR3 is TGTGCCAGCTCACCTGACAGGGCCCGATCATCAGATACGCAGTATTTT. Translating it yields CASSPDRARSSDTQYF.

The chain has TRBV6-1 and TRBJ2-7; maybe TRBD1 (6 bases). This CDR3 comprises 13 residues. Trimming left V 2 bases short and J 6 bases short, with 11 bases between. Germline V gene data show CDR1 as MNHNS and CDR2 as SASEGT. CDR3 nucleotides: TGTGCCAGCAGTGAATGGGCAGGGGCCGAGCAGTACTTC. It yields the protein CASSEWAGAEQYF.

This chain joins TRBV18 and TRBJ1-5; 8 bases align to TRBD1. This CDR3 comprises 13 residues. The J segment lost 8 bases and the V segment lost 3 bases, leaving 3 bases of the junction unmatched. The germline V gene has CDR1 KGHSH and CDR2 LQKENI. The CDR3 coding sequence is TGTGCCAGCTCACCGGACAGGGAAGAGCCCCAGCATTTT. The encoded protein is CASSPDREEPQHF.

The CDR3 spells CASSYGLAGVTDTQYF. The DNA of the CDR3 is TGTGCCAGCAGCTACGGACTAGCGGGGGTAACAGATACGCAGTATTTT. The chain has TRBV9 and TRBJ2-3, with TRBD2 matching over 13 bases. The CDR3 is made up of 16 amino acids. With 4 bases clipped from V and 3 bases from J, the junction kept 5 bases outside the gene matches. Germline V gives CDR1 SGDLS, CDR2 YYNGEE.

In this sample, this clone turned up once. The genes are TRBV7-2 and TRBJ1-6; the D gene is possibly TRBD1 (6 bases). The CDR3 is made up of 19 amino acids. The V gene's germline CDR1 is SGHTA and CDR2 FQGNSA. V lost 5 bases and J lost 0, with 20 bases in between. The CDR3 bases are TGTGCCAGCAGCCCCCACGCTGACAGGTTTAACTCCTATAATTCACCCCTCCACTTT. It is translated as CASSPHADRFNSYNSPLHF.

V gene TRBV10-3 combines with J gene TRBJ2-2; D might be TRBD1 (6 bases). V gave up 6 bases and J gave up 4 bases, with 15 bases separating them. CDR1 is ENHRY, CDR2 SYGVKD, per germline. The CDR3 spans 15 residues. CDR3 region: CAIRGVQGSTGELFF. The CDR3 coding sequence is TGTGCCATCAGGGGGGTACAGGGATCCACCGGGGAGCTGTTTTTT.

This rearrangement joins TRBV10-3 to TRBJ1-5; no clear D. Trimming pared 3 bases from V and 7 bases from J, leaving 10 bases between. CDR1 ENHRY and CDR2 SYGVKD come from the germline V gene. This CDR3 is 13 amino acids long. CDR3 loop: CAISDGERQPQHF. The CDR3 nucleotides are TGTGCCATCAGTGACGGGGAAAGACAGCCCCAGCATTTT.

This clone showed up just once. This chain joins TRBV28 and TRBJ2-7; D remains unclear. The CDR3 covers 13 residues. The germline CDR1 and CDR2 sequences are MDHEN and SYDVKM. Trimming stripped 7 bases from V and 3 bases from J, with 13 bases between. The CDR3 is CASKRQGYYEQYF. The CDR3 DNA reads as TGTGCCAGCAAGAGGCAAGGATACTACGAGCAGTACTTC.

This chain joins TRBV6-1 and TRBJ2-7; the match to TRBD1 covers 7 bases. Germline V CDR1 and CDR2: MNHNS, SASEGT. The CDR3 is 16 residues long. Trimming at V came to 0 bases and at J to 2 bases, leaving 7 bases not matched to a gene. CDR3 region: CASSEASVDRTYEQYF. The CDR3 DNA follows: TGTGCCAGCAGTGAAGCCTCTGTGGACAGGACCTACGAGCAGTACTTC.

The chain employs TRBV7-9 and TRBJ2-5; D uncertain. Germline-derived CDR1 and CDR2 are SEHNR and FQNEAQ (reference sequence). This CDR3 is built from 11 residues. Trimming took 5 bases from V and 5 from J, leaving 6 bases between them. CDR3 coding DNA: TGTGCCAGCAGCCCCCGTGAGACCCAGTACTTC. It codes for CASSPRETQYF.

As to this clone: The same CDR3 is also encoded by other DNA sequences in this sample. J is TRBJ1-4 and V is TRBV19; D is unclear. This CDR3 has 15 amino acids. Trimming removed 1 base at V and 4 bases at J, with 10 bases between. Germline CDR1 LNHDA, CDR2 SQIVND (reference sequence). This CDR3 reads CASSIGGQHNEKLFF. As DNA, the CDR3 is TGTGCCAGTAGTATAGGCGGGCAGCATAATGAAAAACTGTTTTTT.

The chain carries TRBV5-8 and TRBJ2-2; 9 bases are a match to TRBD1. The CDR3 loop spans 16 amino acids. The junction had 7 bases not matched to a gene; V was cut back by 4 bases and J by 3 bases. The germline V gene encodes CDR1 SGHTS and CDR2 YDEGEE. CDR3 DNA: TGTGCCAGCAGCGACCCGGACAGGGGAGACACCGGGGAGCTGTTTTTT. Amino acid sequence: CASSDPDRGDTGELFF.